What follows are 17 T cell receptor beta chains derived from one specimen sequenced in a study of T cell responses to AZD1222 COVID-19 vaccine. Assay: immunoSEQ multiplex PCR; the TCRdb copy retains only in-frame clones and omits some. The sample has around 130,000 clones, 70% to 90% seen once. The sample was peripheral blood, taken on day 0 of AZD1222 vaccination. The receptors derive from an adult in good health.

This clone has just a few counts. The V and J genes are TRBV6-5 and TRBJ1-1; D ambiguous. The germline CDR1 and CDR2 sequences are MNHEY and SVGAGI. The CDR3 has 14 residues. V was cut by 3 bases and J by 1 base, with 9 bases left in between. As DNA, the CDR3 is TGTGCCAGCAGTTATTTTTCGGGGAACACTGAAGCTTTCTTT. Its translation is CASSYFSGNTEAFF.

CDR3 residues: CASSLAGRTEAFF. CDR3 sequence (DNA): TGTGCCAGTAGTCTGGCAGGGCGGACTGAAGCTTTCTTT. The V gene is TRBV19, the J gene TRBJ1-1, with D possibly TRBD1 on 5 matching bases. V lost 5 bases and J 5 bases, leaving 12 bases between the germline ends. Per the germline V gene, CDR1 is LNHDA and CDR2 is SQIVND (reference sequence). The CDR3 loop spans 13 amino acids.

V and J are TRBV9 and TRBJ2-7, with D possibly matching TRBD1 (5 bases). Trimming shortened V by 4 bases and J by 3 bases, and 11 bases separated the two germline ends. The germline V gene has CDR1 SGDLS and CDR2 YYNGEE. The CDR3 consists of 13 residues. This chain's CDR3 is CASSQETGYEQYF. The CDR3 DNA follows: TGTGCCAGCAGCCAAGAAACAGGCTACGAGCAGTACTTC.

This clone was observed once. This rearrangement joins TRBV6-5 to TRBJ1-1; D gene unclear. Trimming took 4 bases from V and 7 from J, leaving 10 bases between them. Germline values: CDR1 MNHEY, CDR2 SVGAGI. The CDR3 covers 12 residues. CDR3 loop: CASSSWSGEAFF. The CDR3 DNA sequence: TGTGCCAGCAGTTCATGGAGTGGTGAAGCTTTCTTT.

The chain employs TRBV11-2 and TRBJ1-2, with D possibly being TRBD1 (5 bases). V was pared by 1 base and J by 4 bases, with 16 bases between. Germline-derived CDR1 and CDR2 are SGHAT and FQNNGV. CDR3 length: 16 amino acids. CDR3 in DNA: TGTGCCAGCAGCTTAGTCGTCTCGAAGACAGCCTATGGCTACACCTTC. Its protein product is CASSLVVSKTAYGYTF.

The chain is built from TRBV28 and TRBJ1-5; D is unclear. CDR1 is MDHEN, CDR2 SYDVKM, per germline. V was cut by 11 bases and J by 0 bases, with 14 bases left in between. This CDR3 has 14 amino acids. The CDR3, as DNA: TGTGCCGCGGAGGGCATATATAGCAATCAGCCCCAGCATTTT. It specifies CAAEGIYSNQPQHF.

V gene TRBV28 combines with J gene TRBJ2-1; 11 bases match TRBD2. The CDR3 extends over 15 amino acids. V lost 5 bases, J lost 6 bases, and 6 bases stayed unmatched. CDR1 and CDR2 (germline): MDHEN, SYDVKM. CDR3 protein: CASSPSGRPLNEQFF. CDR3 sequence (DNA): TGTGCCAGCAGTCCTAGCGGGAGGCCCCTCAATGAGCAGTTCTTC.

This chain uses TRBV27 with TRBJ2-1; 9 positions match TRBD2. The CDR3 is made up of 15 amino acids. In germline, CDR1 is MNHEY, CDR2 SMNVEV (reference sequence). Unmatched junction bases numbered 5, after V lost 3 bases and J lost 5 bases. The CDR3 DNA reads as TGTGCCAGCAGTTTCGGGCTAGCGGGAAACAATGAGCAGTTCTTC. Amino acid sequence: CASSFGLAGNNEQFF.

J is TRBJ1-3 and V is TRBV19; D may be TRBD1 (6 bases). CDR1 and CDR2 from the germline V gene are LNHDA and SQIVND (reference sequence). Trimming cost V 4 bases and J 0 bases, with 10 bases left between them. There are 15 residues in the CDR3. CDR3 sequence: CASSRDRSSGNTIYF. Here the CDR3 DNA reads TGTGCCAGTAGTAGAGACAGGTCCTCTGGAAACACCATATATTTT.

This chain uses TRBV5-4 with TRBJ1-1; TRBD1 is a possible D gene (5 bases). V lost 4 bases to trimming and J lost 0 bases, with 13 bases between them. The germline V gene encodes CDR1 SGHNT and CDR2 YYREEE (reference sequence). The CDR3 totals 15 residues. The CDR3 nucleotides read TGTGCCAGCAGCGGGAGGGGCGCAATGAACACTGAAGCTTTCTTT. As protein: CASSGRGAMNTEAFF.

The genes are TRBV24-1 and TRBJ2-1, with D possibly TRBD1 on 6 matching bases. The germline V and J ends were trimmed by 9 bases and 0 bases, with 8 bases remaining between them. Germline loops: CDR1 KGHDR, CDR2 SFDVKD. This CDR3 is 13 amino acids long. Here the CDR3 DNA reads TGTGCCACCCAGGGGAGCTCCTACAATGAGCAGTTCTTC. Its protein is CATQGSSYNEQFF.

The chain links TRBV2 to TRBJ1-4; 9 bases match TRBD1. The CDR3 runs 16 residues. Germline CDR1 and CDR2: SNHLY and FYNNEI. Trimming took 7 bases from V and 4 from J; bases not matched to a gene: 10. The CDR3 here is CASNELPGQGNEKLFF. The DNA of the CDR3 is TGTGCCAGCAACGAACTCCCGGGACAGGGTAATGAAAAACTGTTTTTT.

This clone has just a few counts. The J gene is TRBJ1-5, the V gene TRBV19; a weak D match, TRBD1 (6 bases). Trimming took 0 bases from V and 6 from J, leaving 18 bases between them. The CDR3 spans 17 residues. CDR1 LNHDA and CDR2 SQIVND come from the germline V gene (reference sequence). This CDR3 is CASSIDPGHRGGQPQHF. The CDR3 nucleotides are TGTGCCAGTAGTATAGATCCGGGACACCGAGGCGGTCAGCCCCAGCATTTT.

The chain combines TRBV28 with TRBJ2-7, with D tentatively TRBD1 or TRBD2 (5 bases each). V gave up 5 bases and J gave up 0 bases, with 14 bases separating them. From germline, CDR1 is MDHEN and CDR2 SYDVKM. This CDR3 region has 15 residues. CDR3 nucleotides: TGTGCCAGCAGTCCCTCCGGGACCTACTCCTACGAGCAGTACTTC. It yields the protein CASSPSGTYSYEQYF.

The chain links TRBV4-3 to TRBJ1-1; D is unclear. Trimming stripped 0 bases from V and 11 bases from J, with 16 bases between. This CDR3 comprises 14 residues. CDR1 is LGHNA, CDR2 YSLEER, per germline. The CDR3 reads CASSQDPLTGSAFF. CDR3 in DNA: TGCGCCAGCAGCCAAGATCCGCTAACTGGTTCCGCTTTCTTT.

V usage is TRBV7-6 and J usage is TRBJ2-3; the match to TRBD1 covers 9 bases. Germline loops: CDR1 SGHVS, CDR2 FNYEAQ. V lost 4 bases, J lost 5 bases, and 10 bases stayed unmatched. The CDR3 spans 16 residues. The CDR3 nucleotides are TGTGCCAGCAGCTCGGGACAGGGAAGGTTAGGAGATACGCAGTATTTT. Protein: CASSSGQGRLGDTQYF. The variable domain in full, completed from reference TRBV7-6 and TRBJ2-3, reads GAGVSQSPRYKVTKRGQDVALRCDPISGHVSLYWYRQALGQGPEFLTYFNYEAQQDKSGLPNDRFSAERPEGSISTLTIQRTEQRDSAMYRCASSSGQGRLGDTQYFGPGTRLTVL.

This clone was observed a few times. V is TRBV7-9 and J is TRBJ1-5, with D tentatively TRBD1 (6 bases). This CDR3 has 13 residues. CDR1 is SEHNR, CDR2 FQNEAQ, per germline (reference sequence). With 1 base removed from V and 8 bases from J, the gap between germline ends came to 9 bases. CDR3 coding DNA: TGTGCCAGCAGCTTAGGTAGGGGGGAGCCCCAGCATTTT. It encodes CASSLGRGEPQHF.